The source of this T cell receptor beta chain is a study of cytomegalovirus exposure and HLA in healthy donors (dated by TCRdb to 2016 to 2017). Notes on the research overall: In an earlier analysis of some 610 of the donors, approximately 300 Gb of sequence data and 90 million to 130 million unique TCR beta sequences from 150 million to 200 million T cells were reported. Alongside the repertoire data, information on donor age, sex, ethnicity and CMV serostatus was compiled. Genome-wide SNP genotypes for about 65% of the 666 donors were used in a later genetic analysis, which treated that subset as a discovery cohort. Roughly 5 DR-DQ haplotypes were treated as single units for association and clustering because of strong linkage in the cohort. In the later analysis, no new phenotypic data were used to find candidate immune exposures; instead, reliance was placed on TCR beta sequences and their occurrence across donors. Besides the first cohort of more than 650 subjects, a separate validation cohort made up of roughly 130 different subjects was used. The study was designed to test whether signatures of past pathogen exposure could be identified by cataloging public T cell receptors. The genetic ancestry cluster associated with self-reported Caucasian donors included around 76% of the 300 to 400 genotyped donors. An earlier analysis of fewer than 700 of the donors applied high-throughput TCR beta sequencing to assess whether each TCR beta V gene segment acted as functional or pseudogenic. The number of typed donors differed by locus: roughly 629-630 for A, B, C, DRB1 and DQB1; 522 for DQA1; around 580 for DPA1; and approximately 450 for DPB1. A later analysis re-examined previously published TCR beta repertoires from over 500 donors and added high-resolution HLA genotyping to investigate patterns of TCR occurrence. An early release covering 500 to 750 HLA-typed donors comprised about 300 gigabases of sequencing data and some 79 million unique TCR sequences. To predict cytomegalovirus infection status, the study brought together high-throughput TCR immunosequencing, statistical association of individual TCRs with disease status, and machine learning. Among around 400 genotyped donors of the cohort, an average of around 240,000 unique TCR beta nucleotide sequences were sequenced per donor, about a sixth of them non-productive. HLA typing included class I and class II loci at four-digit resolution. The T cell repertoires of under 750 subjects were profiled by immunosequencing and related to cytomegalovirus serostatus. All discovery cohort repertoires had been generated using a single sequencing platform.

General conclusions and limits of the study: In the study, about 150 TCR beta chains were listed as associated with cytomegalovirus. The earlier analysis of fewer than 750 of the donors excluded fewer than 20 rarely observed V segments, including chromosome 9 orphons, because counts were too low. The sequencing pipeline was judged likely to have produced a cluster of highly shared sequence variants as a technical artifact. The classifier was reported to diagnose cytomegalovirus status with high specificity and sensitivity in both the original and validation cohorts. The authors suggested that the approach could potentially be generalized to other disease states and immunological phenotypes. Compared with the 666-donor mean, donors in an Asian-associated ancestry cluster had fewer N-insertions in productive TCRs, according to a later genetic analysis. According to a later analysis, parvovirus B19, influenza, CMV and Epstein-Barr virus appeared linked to several top co-occurrence clusters. When HLA alleles, especially DR and DQ, strongly co-occurred, attributing TCR associations to individual alleles was difficult. Most TCR sequences were observed very rarely across donors, whereas some public TCRs were present in many individuals. Linkage disequilibrium might explain the correlated functional status among segregating V segments, but an unknown experimental factor could not be excluded. Specific HLA alleles were associated with 15,000 to 20,000 TCR beta sequences at a false discovery rate of 0.05 in a later analysis. Only TCR beta chains were sequenced in this cohort, and the absence of alpha or paired-chain data limited detectable features. The only immune exposure information available for the cohort was CMV serostatus. In vitro tests confirmed that a few of the cytomegalovirus-associated TCR beta chains recognize cytomegalovirus antigens. Presence/absence analyses assumed roughly uniform sequencing depth across donors, an assumption that may not hold. Because HLA typing was missing for some donors at each locus, association tests included only the typed subset. An association between a missense DCLRE1C variant and V-gene and J-gene trimming of TCR beta chains was found in a later genetic analysis and replicated in an independent cohort. A later analysis found that most CMV-associated TCR beta chains appeared HLA-restricted, with HLA associations seemingly driven largely by CMV exposure. A further reported finding was that TCR beta sequences accurately predicted the HLA-A and HLA-B alleles for most subjects in the first cohort. In a later analysis, the rate of TCR association differed among HLA loci, with DRB1 alleles having the most associated TCRs and HLA-C alleles having the fewest. Broadly in line with IMGT annotations, most TCR beta V segments showed up in productive rearrangements about 90% or about 30% of the time in an earlier analysis of a few hundred of the donors. In a later analysis, HLA-associated TCR beta chains showed more clonal expansion and lower generation probabilities than non-associated chains that were equally common. Some IMGT-functional V segments, including TRBV6-2 and TRBV6-3, could not be told apart with the 87-base-pair reads, so those segments were excluded.

The CDR3 covers 15 residues, taking in both the cysteine and the phenylalanine. The sequence is cut down to CDR3 DNA, 45 bases in frame from base 1. From the germline V gene (reference sequence), CDR1 is SGHNT and CDR2 is YYREEE. Unmatched junction bases come to 6, with V trimmed by 0 bases and J by 4 bases. About this clone: The clone's antigen remains unknown. Base qualities were left out, and no much larger clone turns up one base away.

The library came from the immunoSEQ multiplex PCR assay. A mixture of 60 forward primers for TCR Vbeta segments and 13 reverse primers for TCR Jbeta segments was used in the multiplex PCR. The CDR3 region of rearranged TCR beta genes was amplified from genomic DNA by a multiplex PCR assay. The Illumina HiSeq System was used to sequence the amplified TCR beta libraries as 87-base-pair reads. In the original analysis: In a later analysis, tens of millions of unique TCR beta chains were counted across the 666 repertoires, and roughly 11 million of these chains were shared by at least two donors. Raw reads were error-corrected and collapsed into unique sequences with a nearest-neighbor algorithm that merged closely related sequences to remove PCR and sequencing errors. To assign V, D and J gene segments, CDR3 sequences were aligned to IMGT reference sequences. For a sequence to be retained, at least a six-nucleotide match to both a V gene segment and a J gene segment was required. A rearrangement counted as productive if the CDR3 had no stop codons and remained in frame with V and J, and every other rearrangement counted as non-productive. Following IMGT convention, CDR3 was defined as the stretch from the second conserved V-encoded cysteine up to the conserved J-encoded phenylalanine. Sequences without an unambiguous match to a single V gene segment were excluded from the earlier analysis of several hundred of the donors. An earlier analysis of 500 to 700 of the donors classified V segments as functional when productive rearrangements were above 56.7% and as segregating when the standard deviation between donors was above 5%. To diagnose cytomegalovirus status from the catalog of TCR beta chain sequences, a statistical classification framework was built. V and J gene assignment, in a later analysis, came from comparing TCR nucleotide sequences with IMGT/GENE-DB human TR gene sequences. Using the TCRdist pipeline, a later analysis assigned CDR3 sequences along with most-parsimonious VDJ recombination scenarios. In a later analysis, every TCR beta chain was defined by the combination of its CDR3 amino acid sequence and its V-gene family, and reads without a unique V-gene family were dropped. In a later analysis, 550 to 650 highly shared, low-generation-probability nucleotide sequences were removed to address suspected cross-contamination and a sequencing artifact. In a later analysis, a clonal expansion index for each public chain was calculated from normalized within-repertoire ranks of inferred template counts. In a later analysis, generation probabilities were computed with a VDJ recombination model fitted to out-of-frame rearrangements, and the resulting probabilities were checked against IGoR. In a later analysis, TCR-TCR, TCR-HLA and TCR-CMV co-occurrence was scored with hypergeometric tests, and a repertoire-size bias correction was applied to TCR pairs. In a later analysis, false discovery rates were estimated by permuting HLA or CMV assignments 20 times. In a later analysis, co-occurring TCRs were grouped with DBSCAN, and TCRdist sequence similarity was added when clustering was performed within HLA-allele-positive subsets. For co-occurrence clustering, repertoires with fewer than 30,000 or more than 120,000 public chains were excluded, along with four or five repertoires with anomalous nucleotide sharing. Entries here come from immuneACCESS through TCRdb and include only in-frame sequences with V and J called. Some clones fail to appear in such tables; in the studies checked, an unresolved V gene covers under half of the shortfall, and the cause of the remainder is unknown. From that table come the V and J calls and clone size; the DNA was used to work out D and trimming. For this sample there are roughly 200,000 clones; about four fifths appear just once. The ten top clones hold roughly 14% of the sample.

In total, approximately 690 healthy bone marrow donors made up the cohort. At the time of sampling, every cohort member was nominally healthy, though immune exposures that went unrecorded were likely present. The donor tested CMV seropositive, placing the donor among the 290 or so seropositive members of the cohort. A peripheral blood sample was collected from each donor, and TCR beta sequencing was performed on peripheral blood mononuclear cells. The Qiagen DNeasy Blood Extraction Kit was used to extract genomic DNA from the blood cell samples. This receptor was identified in a woman aged 25 to 39 in good health and CMV-seropositive. The sequencing sample was made of PBMCs. The chain links TRBV5-4 with TRBJ1-2, with 7 middle bases fitting TRBD1. The sequenced DNA: TGTGCCAGCAGCTTGGACGACAGGGCTCGCTATGGCTACACCTTC. Its translation reads: CASSLDDRARYGYTF.